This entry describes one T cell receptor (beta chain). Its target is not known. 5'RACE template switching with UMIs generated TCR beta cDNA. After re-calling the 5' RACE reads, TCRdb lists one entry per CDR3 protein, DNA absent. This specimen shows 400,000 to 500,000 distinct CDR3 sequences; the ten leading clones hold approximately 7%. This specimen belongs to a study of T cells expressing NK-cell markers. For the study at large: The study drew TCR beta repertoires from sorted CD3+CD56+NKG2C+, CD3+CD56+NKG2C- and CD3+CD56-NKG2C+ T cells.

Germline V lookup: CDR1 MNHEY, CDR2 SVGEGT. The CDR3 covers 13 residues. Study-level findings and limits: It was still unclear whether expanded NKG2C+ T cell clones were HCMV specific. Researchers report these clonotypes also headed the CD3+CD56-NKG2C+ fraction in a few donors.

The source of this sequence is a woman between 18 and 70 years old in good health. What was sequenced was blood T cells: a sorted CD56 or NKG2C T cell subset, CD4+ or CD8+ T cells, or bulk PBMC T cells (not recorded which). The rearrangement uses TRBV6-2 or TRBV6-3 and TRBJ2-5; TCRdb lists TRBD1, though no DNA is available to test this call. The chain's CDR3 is CASHRHQGETQYF.